The sequence of this T cell receptor beta chain was determined in a study of T cell clonotyping in hematopoietic cell transplantation. In the study overall: Pretransplant recipient samples were taken after cytoreduction. General observations from the study: Pathologically expanded recipient clonotypes increased progressively from day 30 to day 180 as diversity fell. No sorting was done, leaving CD4 and CD8 contributions mixed.

This clone appeared once. Its antigen is not known. CDR1 is MNHEY and CDR2 is SVGAGI in the germline V gene. The CDR3 length is 15 residues. Trimming at V came to 7 bases and at J to 0 bases, leaving 7 bases not matched to a gene. Using immunoSEQ multiplex PCR, the repertoire was profiled, and TCRdb retains in-frame clones only, with some absent. Of roughly 27,000 clones listed, roughly 82% are singletons. Time point noted: recipient sample about 28 days before transplant, after cytoreduction. The chain recombines TRBV6-5 with TRBJ2-7; 9 bases are a match to TRBD2. Here the sequenced sample was peripheral blood mononuclear cells, taken before stem cell transplant. The source of this sequence is a woman aged 60-75 years with acute myeloid leukemia. Some clones in this sample may be carry-over from other donors' samples. CDR3 loop: CASKIAGETSYEQYF. DNA for the CDR3: TGTGCCAGCAAAATAGCGGGGGAGACCTCCTACGAGCAGTACTTC.